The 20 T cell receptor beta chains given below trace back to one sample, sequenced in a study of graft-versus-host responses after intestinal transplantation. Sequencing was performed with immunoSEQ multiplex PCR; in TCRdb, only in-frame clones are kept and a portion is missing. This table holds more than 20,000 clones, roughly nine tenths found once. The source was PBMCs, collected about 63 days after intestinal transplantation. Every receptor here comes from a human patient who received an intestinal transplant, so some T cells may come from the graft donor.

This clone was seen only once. The CDR3 protein is CAWNNDNEKLFF. In DNA form, the CDR3 reads TGTGCCTGGAATAACGATAATGAAAAACTGTTTTTT. The rearrangement uses TRBV30 and TRBJ1-4; D call uncertain. Germline CDR1 is GTSNPN and CDR2 is SVGIG (reference sequence). Trimming removed 4 bases at V and 4 bases at J, with 7 bases between. This CDR3 region has 12 residues. Full variable domain (outside the CDR3, taken from reference TRBV30 and TRBJ1-4): SQTIHQWPATLVQPVGSPLSLECTVEGTSNPNLYWYRQAAGRGLQLLFYSVGIGQISSEVPQNLSASRPQDRQFILSSKKLLLSDSGFYLCAWNNDNEKLFFGSGTQLSVL.

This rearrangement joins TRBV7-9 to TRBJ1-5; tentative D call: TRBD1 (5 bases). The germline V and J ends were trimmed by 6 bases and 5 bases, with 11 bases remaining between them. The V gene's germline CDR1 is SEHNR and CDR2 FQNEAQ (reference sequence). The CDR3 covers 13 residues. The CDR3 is CASSEWGDQPQHF. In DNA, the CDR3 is TGTGCCAGCAGTGAATGGGGGGATCAGCCCCAGCATTTT.

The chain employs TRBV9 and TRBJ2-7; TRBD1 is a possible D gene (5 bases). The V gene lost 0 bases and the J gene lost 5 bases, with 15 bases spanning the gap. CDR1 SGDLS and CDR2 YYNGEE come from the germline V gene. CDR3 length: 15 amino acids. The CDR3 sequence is CASSVGRQGQHEQYF. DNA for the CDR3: TGTGCCAGCAGCGTAGGTAGGCAGGGCCAACACGAGCAGTACTTC.

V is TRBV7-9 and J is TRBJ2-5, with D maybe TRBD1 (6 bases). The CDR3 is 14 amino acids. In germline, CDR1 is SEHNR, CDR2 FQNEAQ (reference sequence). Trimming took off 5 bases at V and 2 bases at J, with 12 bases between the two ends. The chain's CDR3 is CASSGGQSQETQYF. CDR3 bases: TGTGCCAGCAGCGGAGGACAGTCACAAGAGACCCAGTACTTC.

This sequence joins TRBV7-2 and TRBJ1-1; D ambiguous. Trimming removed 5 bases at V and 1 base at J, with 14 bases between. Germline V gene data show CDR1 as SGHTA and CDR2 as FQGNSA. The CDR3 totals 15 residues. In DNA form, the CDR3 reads TGTGCCAGCAGCCCCGGGTCGGCCCCGAACACTGAAGCTTTCTTT. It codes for CASSPGSAPNTEAFF.

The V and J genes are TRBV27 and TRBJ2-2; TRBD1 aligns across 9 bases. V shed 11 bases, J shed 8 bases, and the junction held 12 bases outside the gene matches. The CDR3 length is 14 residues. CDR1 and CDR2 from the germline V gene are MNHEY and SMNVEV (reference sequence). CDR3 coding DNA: TGTGCCTGGACAGGGGTGGAACATCAAGGGGAGCTGTTTTTT. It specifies CAWTGVEHQGELFF.

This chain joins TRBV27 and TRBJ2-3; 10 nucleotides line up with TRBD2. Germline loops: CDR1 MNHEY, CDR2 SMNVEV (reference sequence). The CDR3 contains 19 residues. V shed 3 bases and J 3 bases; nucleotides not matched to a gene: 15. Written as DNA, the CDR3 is TGTGCCAGCAGTTTCCTCGGGCTAGCGGGGGATGCGAGTACAGATACGCAGTATTTT. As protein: CASSFLGLAGDASTDTQYF.

CDR3 sequence (DNA): TGCGCCAGCAGCTTGAATGACCCCGGTGGGAATGAGCAGTTCTTC. Its translation is CASSLNDPGGNEQFF. The chain links TRBV5-1 to TRBJ2-1; D not resolved. The CDR3 spans 15 residues. V gave up 1 base and J gave up 7 bases, with 15 bases separating them. Per germline, CDR1 SGHRS and CDR2 YFSETQ.

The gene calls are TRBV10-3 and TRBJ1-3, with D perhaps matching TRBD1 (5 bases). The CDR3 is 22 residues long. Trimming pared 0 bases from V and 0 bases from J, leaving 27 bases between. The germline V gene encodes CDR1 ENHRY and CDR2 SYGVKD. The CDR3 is CAISESITNRPYRRHSGNTIYF. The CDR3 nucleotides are TGTGCCATCAGTGAGTCGATAACAAACAGGCCATACCGTCGCCACTCTGGAAACACCATATATTTT.

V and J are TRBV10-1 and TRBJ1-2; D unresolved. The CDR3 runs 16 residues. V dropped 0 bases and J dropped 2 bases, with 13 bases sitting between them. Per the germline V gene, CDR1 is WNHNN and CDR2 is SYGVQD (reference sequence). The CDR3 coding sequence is TGCGCCAGCAGTGAGTCTCAGGAGAGCTCGAACTATGGCTACACCTTC. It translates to CASSESQESSNYGYTF.

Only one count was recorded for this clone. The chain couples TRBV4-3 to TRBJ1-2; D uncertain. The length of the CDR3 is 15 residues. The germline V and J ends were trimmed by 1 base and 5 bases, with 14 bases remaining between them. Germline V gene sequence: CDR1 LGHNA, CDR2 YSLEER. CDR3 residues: CASSQVGTALYGYTF. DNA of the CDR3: TGCGCCAGCAGCCAAGTTGGAACGGCTTTGTATGGCTACACCTTC.

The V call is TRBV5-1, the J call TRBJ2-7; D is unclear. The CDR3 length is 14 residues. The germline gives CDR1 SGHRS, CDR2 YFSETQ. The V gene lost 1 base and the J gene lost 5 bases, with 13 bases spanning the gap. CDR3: CASSLSSLANEQYF. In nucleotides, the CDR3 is TGCGCCAGCAGCTTGAGCAGTCTGGCCAACGAGCAGTACTTC.

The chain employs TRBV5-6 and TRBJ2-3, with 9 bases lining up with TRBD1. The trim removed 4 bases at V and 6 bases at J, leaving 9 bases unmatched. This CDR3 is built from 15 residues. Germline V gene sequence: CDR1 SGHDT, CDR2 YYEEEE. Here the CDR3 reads CASSEGTGTVDTQYF. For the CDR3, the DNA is TGTGCCAGCAGCGAAGGGACAGGGACGGTGGATACGCAGTATTTT.

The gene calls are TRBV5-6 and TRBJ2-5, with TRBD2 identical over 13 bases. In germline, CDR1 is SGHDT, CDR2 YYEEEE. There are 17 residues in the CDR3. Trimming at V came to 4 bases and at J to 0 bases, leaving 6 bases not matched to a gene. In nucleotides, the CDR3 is TGTGCCAGCAGCGAGAAAGGACTAGCGGGGGACCAAGAGACCCAGTACTTC. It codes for CASSEKGLAGDQETQYF.

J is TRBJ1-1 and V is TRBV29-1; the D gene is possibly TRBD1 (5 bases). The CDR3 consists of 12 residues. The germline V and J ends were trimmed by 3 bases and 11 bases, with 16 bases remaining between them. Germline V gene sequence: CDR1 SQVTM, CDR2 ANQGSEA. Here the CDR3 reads CSVDRDRRTAFF. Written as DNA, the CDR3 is TGCAGCGTTGATCGCGACAGACGCACGGCTTTCTTT.

For the CDR3, the DNA is TGCGCCAGCAGCCATGTGGGCGTAGATACGCAGTATTTT. Residues: CASSHVGVDTQYF. The chain couples TRBV4-1 to TRBJ2-3; no reliable D call. V was clipped by 3 bases and J by 5 bases, with 9 bases between them. The CDR3 is made up of 13 amino acids. The germline V gene encodes CDR1 MGHRA and CDR2 YSYEKL.

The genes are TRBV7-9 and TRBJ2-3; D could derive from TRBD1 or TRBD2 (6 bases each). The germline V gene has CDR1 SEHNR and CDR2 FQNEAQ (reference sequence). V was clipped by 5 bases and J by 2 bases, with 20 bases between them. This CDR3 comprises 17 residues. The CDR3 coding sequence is TGTGCCAGCAGCGTTAGCCGTCGGGGGCTAATCACAGATACGCAGTATTTT. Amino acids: CASSVSRRGLITDTQYF.

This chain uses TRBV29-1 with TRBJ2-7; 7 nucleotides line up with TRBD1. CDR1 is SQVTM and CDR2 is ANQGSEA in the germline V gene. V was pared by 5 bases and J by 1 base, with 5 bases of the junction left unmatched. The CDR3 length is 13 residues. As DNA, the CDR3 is TGCAGCGTTACGACAGGGATTTCCTACGAGCAGTACTTC. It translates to CSVTTGISYEQYF.

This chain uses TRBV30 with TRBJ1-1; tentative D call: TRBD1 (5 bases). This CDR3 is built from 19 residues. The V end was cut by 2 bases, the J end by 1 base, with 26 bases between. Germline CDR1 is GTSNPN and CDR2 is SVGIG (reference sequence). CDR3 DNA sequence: TGTGCCTGGAGTTCCAAATCGGGAGGCTTGATGGGGACGAACACTGAAGCTTTCTTT. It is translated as CAWSSKSGGLMGTNTEAFF.

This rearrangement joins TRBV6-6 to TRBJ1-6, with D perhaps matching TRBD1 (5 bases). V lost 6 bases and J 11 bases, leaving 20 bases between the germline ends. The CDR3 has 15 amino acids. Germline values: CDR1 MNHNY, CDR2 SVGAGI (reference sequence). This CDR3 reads CASSLPRDGHPPLHF. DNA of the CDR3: TGTGCCAGCAGCCTGCCCCGGGACGGCCACCCACCCCTCCACTTT.